This T cell receptor beta chain was identified in a study of early T cells in non-severe SARS-CoV-2 infection (dated by TCRdb to about 2021). With respect to the entire study: Because TCR sequencing was done on bulk RNA from unsorted whole blood, the alpha and beta chains could not be paired.

Broad study findings and their caveats: VDJdb matching was skewed toward anti-spike CD8 responses and likely underestimated virus-specific expansions, missing private and CD4 specificities.

V lost 2 bases and J lost 0 bases; the stretch between them is 13 bases long. CDR1 and CDR2, looked up from the germline V gene, are SGHAT and FQNNGV. Spanning cysteine to phenylalanine, the CDR3 consists of 17 amino acids. The retained sequence is limited to the CDR3, 51 bases, with the frame set at the first base. The library was made by 5' RACE. The instrument given in TCRdb is NextSeq 500. In the TCR library protocol, unique molecular identifiers were attached to individual cDNA molecules to correct for PCR bias and sequencing error. Sequencing covered both TCR alpha and beta chains, and within each sample the abundances of alpha and beta sequences were tightly co-correlated. Processing in the source paper ran as follows. Decombinator V4 was used to perform V gene, J gene and CDR3 annotation of TCR sequences. Expanded TCRs were defined as changing significantly between any two time points under a Poisson model with p below 0.0001. Abundances of TCRs were expressed as counts per million after normalisation to the total number of TCRs sequenced in each sample. MAIT TCRs were defined by TRAV1-2 paired with TRAJ12, TRAJ20 or TRAJ33, and iNKT TCRs by TRAV10 paired with TRAJ18. VDJdb, accessed 1 November 2021, was searched for CMV, EBV and SARS-CoV-2 annotated TCRs, with TCRs annotated for multiple antigens excluded. TCRdb reanalyzed the raw reads on its own, using fastp at Q25 for trimming and MiXCR for clone calling, and kept in-frame beta chains. Every entry covers one CDR3 protein and lists the most common genes and DNA from its rows. The V and J calls reflect TCRdb's pipeline rather than the authors' work. The table for this sample lists about 49,000 distinct CDR3 sequences; around 6.5% of them were counted only once. Of the sample, approximately 2.6% falls within the top ten clones.

The study was a case-control design nested within a healthcare worker cohort in London, UK, with weekly nasopharyngeal swab PCR tests and blood sampling. Healthcare workers were recruited during the week of the UK lockdown, between 23 and 31 March 2020, and followed weekly for up to about 15 weeks. There are many counts of this clonotype. Its specific antigen is unknown. The sample holds no much larger clone one base away, and base qualities are not on file. The sample in question was whole blood, obtained at baseline. The clonotype originates from an adult who was a healthcare worker with PCR-confirmed SARS-CoV-2 infection or an uninfected control (not recorded which). Recombination connected TRBV11-2 to TRBJ2-2; too little of a D gene remains to name it. The CDR3 protein is CASSLQQPPANTGELFF. DNA sequence: TGTGCCAGCAGCTTACAACAGCCCCCCGCGAACACCGGGGAGCTGTTTTTT.